This is a list of T cell receptor beta chains from one sample in a study of early T cells in non-severe SARS-CoV-2 infection. MiXCR, run by TCRdb on the 5' RACE reads, gives a single entry per CDR3 protein. Seen here are under 30,000 distinct CDR3 sequences, more than 4% observed once, and the top ten hold less than 7.5%. Sequences were obtained from whole blood. The origin of the receptors is an adult who was a healthcare worker with PCR-confirmed SARS-CoV-2 infection or an uninfected control (not recorded which). Each CDR3 is given with its conserved first and last residue. D genes are given only for firm matches. Only part of the rows carry a size: once, few, many, or a class if the clone is expanded.

>many|TRBJ2-4|.|TRBV3-1
TGTGCCAGCACCCTGGGGGTAGAAAACATTCAGTACTTC
CASTLGVENIQYF
>.|TRBJ2-7|TRBD2|TRBV5-1
TGCGCCAGCAGCTTGACGGCGGGGGCCTACGAGCAGTACTTC
CASSLTAGAYEQYF
>few|TRBJ1-1|.|TRBV18
TGTGCCAGCTCACCAATGGGGTCGGGGAACACTGAAGCTTTCTTT
CASSPMGSGNTEAFF
>.|TRBJ2-1|TRBD1|TRBV6-5
TGTGCCAGCAGGTTACGAGGGGGCACCATCTCCTACAATGAGCAGTTCTTC
CASRLRGGTISYNEQFF
>few|TRBJ2-7|TRBD2|TRBV20-1
TGCAGTGCTAAAGGGGGACTAGCGTTCGACGAGCAGTACTTC
CSAKGGLAFDEQYF
>few|TRBJ2-5|.|TRBV11-2
TGTGCCAGCAGCTTTCCCTCTGAGACCCAGTACTTC
CASSFPSETQYF
>few|TRBJ1-5|.|TRBV11-3
TGTGCCAGCAGCTTACTTAGAGAGTGCCATCAGCCCCAGCATTTT
CASSLLRECHQPQHF
>many|TRBJ2-1|TRBD2|TRBV9
TGTGCCAGCAGCGTAGGCGGGGGGTACAATGAGCAGTTCTTC
CASSVGGGYNEQFF
>many|TRBJ2-1|.|TRBV7-2
TGTGCCAGCAGTCGGGACAACGCAATTAGGCAGTTCTTC
CASSRDNAIRQFF
>many|TRBJ2-4|.|TRBV4-3
TGCGCCAGCAGCCAAGAACGCGCCCGGGGCATTCAGTACTTC
CASSQERARGIQYF
>many|TRBJ2-2|.|TRBV12-3/TRBV12-4
TGTGCCAGCAGTTTAATTGCCCAGAACACCGGGGAGCTGTTTTTT
CASSLIAQNTGELFF
>.|TRBJ2-1|.|TRBV6-2/TRBV6-3
TGTGCCAGCAGTGGCCCCAGGGGGGCATCCTACAATGAGCAGTTCTTC
CASSGPRGASYNEQFF
>few|TRBJ2-2|.|TRBV18
TGTGCCAGCTCACCAGGATCCCACGCGAACACCGGGGAGCTGTTTTTT
CASSPGSHANTGELFF
>many|TRBJ1-1|.|TRBV30
TGTGCCTGGATCCAGGGTGGGTATGGCCCTCGGTCTGAAGCTTTCTTT
CAWIQGGYGPRSEAFF
>many|TRBJ2-4|.|TRBV11-2
TGTGCCAGCAGCTTTGGGCAGGTGGTCGGCATTCAGTACTTC
CASSFGQVVGIQYF
>many|TRBJ2-1|.|TRBV12-3/TRBV12-4
TGTGCCAGCAGCCCTCACGATGAGCAGTTCTTC
CASSPHDEQFF
>many|TRBJ2-3|.|TRBV27
TGTGCCAGCAGTTCAACGGGGCAGGTCACAGATACGCAGTATTTT
CASSSTGQVTDTQYF
>few|TRBJ1-3|.|TRBV11-2
TGTGCCAGCAGCTTAGGACGGGCCTCTGGAAACACCATATATTTT
CASSLGRASGNTIYF
>many|TRBJ2-4|.|TRBV11-2
TGTGCCAGCAGCTCAATTAGGTCAGCCAAAAACATTCAGTACTTC
CASSSIRSAKNIQYF
>many|TRBJ1-6|TRBD1|TRBV9
TGTGCCAGCAGCGTAGCAGGACAGGGTTATTCACCCCTCCACTTT
CASSVAGQGYSPLHF
>many|TRBJ2-3|.|TRBV2
TGTGCGGAACGGGCCGTGGTTTTACCCACAGATACGCAGTATTTT
CAERAVVLPTDTQYF
>many|TRBJ2-1|.|TRBV20-1
TGCAGCTCCCGCGGGCTTTACAATGAGCAGTTCTTC
CSSRGLYNEQFF
>.|TRBJ2-2|.|TRBV20-1
TGCAGTGCTAGAAAGGGGGCCGGGGAGCTGTTTTTT
CSARKGAGELFF
>.|TRBJ2-5|.|TRBV4-3
TGCGCCAGCAGCCAAGGACAGTCAGAGACCCAGTACTTC
CASSQGQSETQYF
>many|TRBJ1-5|TRBD1|TRBV27
TGTGCCAGCAGTCGGACAGGACTAAATCAGCCCCAGCATTTT
CASSRTGLNQPQHF
>.|TRBJ2-2|TRBD1|TRBV7-6
TGTGCCAGCAGCTTAGGGACAGGGGCCTCCGGGGAGCTGTTTTTT
CASSLGTGASGELFF
>many|TRBJ2-1|.|TRBV10-3
TGTGCCATCAGTGAGTTGAATGAGCAGTTCTTC
CAISELNEQFF
>.|TRBJ2-7|TRBD1|TRBV7-8
TGTGCCAGCAGCTTAGTAGGGACAGGGGGCGCGGCGGGAGGAACCTACGAGCAGTACTTC
CASSLVGTGGAAGGTYEQYF
>many|TRBJ2-3|.|TRBV6-2/TRBV6-3
TGTGCCAGCGCGATCGCGGCCCCAGGGACGCAGTATTTT
CASAIAAPGTQYF
>few|TRBJ2-7|TRBD2|TRBV20-1
TGCAGTGCTGGGACTAGCGGAGCAAACTACGAGCAGTACTTC
CSAGTSGANYEQYF
>few|TRBJ2-6|.|TRBV6-5
TGTGCCAGCAGTGACGTCGTGGGCTCTGGGGCCAACGTCCTGACTTTC
CASSDVVGSGANVLTF
>many|TRBJ1-5|.|TRBV7-8
TGTGCCAGCAGCTTCGACAGTAAGGCGCCCCAGCATTTT
CASSFDSKAPQHF
>many|TRBJ1-6|.|TRBV5-1
TGCGCCAGCAGCTTGGGGAGGACAGTTCAATATAATTCACCCCTCCACTTT
CASSLGRTVQYNSPLHF